The next 18 T cell receptor beta chains were all read from a single sample in a study of shared clonotypes between healthy human individuals. The naive CD8 population came from CD45RO-negative cells selected for CCR7, without terminally differentiated effector memory CD45RA+ cells. Some clones are missing from TCRdb's copy, which holds only in-frame ones; the method was immunoSEQ multiplex PCR. The data hold approximately 2,200,000 clones, with 85% to 95% observed a single time. The sample consisted of naive CD8+ T cells from PBMCs. Receptors were obtained from a man between 18 and 35 years old in good health. Some clones in this sample may be carry-over from other donors' samples.

With regard to this clone: Other nucleotide sequences in the sample specify the same CDR3. V and J are TRBV7-9 and TRBJ2-1; TRBD1 aligns across 8 bases. The CDR3 is 15 residues long. The ends lost 5 bases at V and 4 bases at J; junction bases unmatched: 7. Per the germline V gene, CDR1 is SEHNR and CDR2 is FQNEAQ (reference sequence). The CDR3 DNA follows: TGTGCCAGCAGCCCCGGACAGGGCTTATACAATGAGCAGTTCTTC. Translating it yields CASSPGQGLYNEQFF.

The J gene is TRBJ2-3, the V gene TRBV9; 10 nucleotides line up with TRBD2. The J segment lost 6 bases and the V segment lost 2 bases, leaving 6 bases of the junction unmatched. CDR1 and CDR2 (germline): SGDLS, YYNGEE. This CDR3 contains 15 residues. The CDR3 coding sequence is TGTGCCAGCAGCGTTCTAGCGGGGGTAGGGGATACGCAGTATTTT. This translates into CASSVLAGVGDTQYF.

The V gene is TRBV12-5, the J gene TRBJ2-3; no definite D call. Germline CDR1 LGHNT, CDR2 FRNRAP. V gave up 0 bases and J gave up 5 bases, with 6 bases separating them. There are 13 residues in the CDR3. CDR3 nucleotides: TGTGCTAGTGGTTTGGTAGAGCGAGATACGCAGTATTTT. Translated, it gives CASGLVERDTQYF.

The rearrangement links TRBV4-1 to TRBJ1-1, with D maybe TRBD1 (5 bases). The CDR3 covers 15 residues. The ends were cut back, 1 base at V and 1 base at J, with 10 bases in the middle. From germline, CDR1 is MGHRA and CDR2 YSYEKL. The CDR3 nucleotides are TGCGCCAGCAGCCAAGGGCCGGGACGGAACACTGAAGCTTTCTTT. This translates into CASSQGPGRNTEAFF.

The chain combines TRBV4-3 with TRBJ1-3, with D possibly being TRBD1 (6 bases). Trimming took off 0 bases at V and 7 bases at J, with 16 bases between the two ends. Germline CDR1 reads LGHNA; CDR2 reads YSLEER. The CDR3 consists of 16 residues. CDR3 in DNA: TGCGCCAGCAGCCAAGATAGCACAGGGTATTCTAACACCATATATTTT. Its protein product is CASSQDSTGYSNTIYF.

V gene TRBV30 combines with J gene TRBJ2-5; D is perhaps TRBD2 (5 bases). The J call may be incorrect, as the DNA end agrees better with TRBJ2-7. This CDR3 region has 12 residues. Germline CDR1 reads GTSNPN; CDR2 reads SVGIG (reference sequence). The CDR3 is CAWTGNGYEQYF. The DNA for the CDR3 is TGTGCCTGGACGGGGAATGGTTACGAGCAGTACTTC.

The genes are TRBV7-3 and TRBJ2-5; TRBD2 aligns across 7 bases. This CDR3 is 14 amino acids long. Germline assignment: CDR1 SGHTA and CDR2 FQGTGA. V shed 2 bases, J shed 5 bases, and the junction held 5 bases outside the gene matches. As DNA, the CDR3 is TGTGCCAGCAGCTTACTGGCGGGAGCTGAGACCCAGTACTTC. Translating it yields CASSLLAGAETQYF.

The chain is built from TRBV15 and TRBJ2-7; 9 nucleotides match TRBD1. CDR1 is LNHNV, CDR2 YYDKDF, per germline (reference sequence). The CDR3 has 14 amino acids. Trimming took 5 bases from V and 6 from J; bases not matched to a gene: 8. The CDR3 nucleotides read TGTGCCACCAGCGGCGGACACAGGGGGCCCGAGCAGTACTTC. It encodes CATSGGHRGPEQYF.

The chain couples TRBV4-1 to TRBJ2-3, with TRBD2 as a possible D gene (6 bases). V lost 3 bases, J lost 5 bases, and 18 bases lay in between. The germline gives CDR1 MGHRA, CDR2 YSYEKL. The CDR3 extends over 16 amino acids. The CDR3 DNA is TGCGCCAGCAGCCAGGGTTCGGGACTTGGAGGAGATACGCAGTATTTT. Protein product: CASSQGSGLGGDTQYF.

This rearrangement joins TRBV28 to TRBJ2-1; 10 nucleotides line up with TRBD2. The germline CDR1 and CDR2 sequences are MDHEN and SYDVKM. J lost 10 bases, V lost 5 bases, and 8 bases had no gene match. The CDR3 extends over 14 amino acids. The CDR3 is CASSQIAGGREQFF. Written as DNA, the CDR3 is TGTGCCAGCAGTCAGATAGCGGGAGGACGAGAGCAGTTCTTC.

As regards this clone: At one end the junction does not follow the germline gene, possibly because of a read error. The chain has TRBV28 and TRBJ2-2; no firm D call. Germline CDR1 reads MDHEN; CDR2 reads SYDVKM. This CDR3 region has 9 residues. CDR3 sequence reads: CASSLDPYF. CDR3 nucleotides: TGTGCCAGCAGTCTCGACCCCTATTTT.

CDR3 protein: CASRENTGFSYEQYF. CDR3 bases: TGTGCCAGCAGGGAAAACACAGGGTTCTCCTACGAGCAGTACTTC. The chain links TRBV6-1 to TRBJ2-7, with TRBD1 as a possible D gene (6 bases). In germline, CDR1 is MNHNS, CDR2 SASEGT. The CDR3 is 15 residues long. Deletions cut 6 bases from V and 0 bases from J, with 15 bases between.

V is TRBV10-3 and J is TRBJ2-7; 7 bases match TRBD2. The CDR3 has 19 amino acids. Germline CDR1 reads ENHRY; CDR2 reads SYGVKD. With V trimmed by 5 bases and J by 0 bases, 19 bases remained unmatched. The chain's CDR3 is CAISPNLAGQSLSSYEQYF. CDR3 sequence (DNA): TGTGCCATCAGTCCCAATTTAGCGGGCCAAAGCCTAAGCTCCTACGAGCAGTACTTC.

A few counts support this clone. V usage is TRBV4-1 and J usage is TRBJ1-5; D gene uncertain. This CDR3 spans 15 amino acids. V was pared by 0 bases and J by 6 bases, with 12 bases between. Germline values: CDR1 MGHRA, CDR2 YSYEKL. The CDR3 DNA sequence: TGCGCCAGCAGCCAAGAGCAGTGGGGAGGTCAGCCCCAGCATTTT. It is translated as CASSQEQWGGQPQHF.

This chain connects TRBV5-4 to TRBJ2-7; TRBD2 matches 13 bases. Germline CDR1 and CDR2: SGHNT and YYREEE (reference sequence). This CDR3 has 15 residues. Unmatched junction bases numbered 3, after V lost 4 bases and J lost 2 bases. The chain's CDR3 is CASSKGLAGTYEQYF. The DNA for the CDR3 is TGTGCCAGCAGCAAGGGACTAGCGGGAACCTACGAGCAGTACTTC.

This chain joins TRBV10-1 and TRBJ2-2, with D perhaps matching TRBD2 (5 bases). Germline V gene lookup returns CDR1 WNHNN and CDR2 SYGVQD (reference sequence). V dropped 0 bases and J dropped 7 bases, with 12 bases sitting between them. CDR3 length: 15 residues. The CDR3 DNA follows: TGCGCCAGCAGTGAGTCCTCTGAGGGCGTCGGGGAGCTGTTTTTT. Its translation: CASSESSEGVGELFF.

The chain couples TRBV19 to TRBJ1-5; D is unclear. V lost 3 bases, J lost 0 bases, and 27 bases lay in between. The CDR3 runs 21 residues. Germline V CDR1 and CDR2: LNHDA, SQIVND (reference sequence). CDR3 residues: CASSISPAEGNWAYSNQPQHF. CDR3 nucleotide sequence: TGTGCCAGTAGTATTAGTCCGGCAGAAGGGAATTGGGCTTATAGCAATCAGCCCCAGCATTTT.

The chain joins TRBV5-4 to TRBJ2-7; 14 bases are a match to TRBD2. The germline CDR1 and CDR2 sequences are SGHNT and YYREEE (reference sequence). This CDR3 contains 13 residues. After removal of 5 bases from V and 5 bases from J, the junction contained 0 bases not matched to a gene. CDR3 coding DNA: TGTGCCAGCAGGACTAGCGGGAGGGACGAGCAGTACTTC. It specifies CASRTSGRDEQYF.